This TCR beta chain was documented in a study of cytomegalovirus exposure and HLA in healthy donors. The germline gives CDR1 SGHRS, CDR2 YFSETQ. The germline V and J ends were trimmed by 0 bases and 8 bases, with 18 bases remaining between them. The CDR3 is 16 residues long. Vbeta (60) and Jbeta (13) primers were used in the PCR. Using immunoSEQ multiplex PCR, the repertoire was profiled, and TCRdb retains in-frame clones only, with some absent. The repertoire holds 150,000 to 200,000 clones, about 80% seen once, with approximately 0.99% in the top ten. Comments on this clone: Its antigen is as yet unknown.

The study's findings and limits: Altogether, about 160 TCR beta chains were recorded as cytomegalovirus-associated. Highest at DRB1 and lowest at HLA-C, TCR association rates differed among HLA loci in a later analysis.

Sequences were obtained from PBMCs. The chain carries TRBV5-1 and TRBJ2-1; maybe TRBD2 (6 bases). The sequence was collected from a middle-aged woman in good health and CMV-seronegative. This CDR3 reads CASSLGGTHGGDEQFF. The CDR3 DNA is TGCGCCAGCAGCTTGGGGGGGACTCACGGTGGCGATGAGCAGTTCTTC.